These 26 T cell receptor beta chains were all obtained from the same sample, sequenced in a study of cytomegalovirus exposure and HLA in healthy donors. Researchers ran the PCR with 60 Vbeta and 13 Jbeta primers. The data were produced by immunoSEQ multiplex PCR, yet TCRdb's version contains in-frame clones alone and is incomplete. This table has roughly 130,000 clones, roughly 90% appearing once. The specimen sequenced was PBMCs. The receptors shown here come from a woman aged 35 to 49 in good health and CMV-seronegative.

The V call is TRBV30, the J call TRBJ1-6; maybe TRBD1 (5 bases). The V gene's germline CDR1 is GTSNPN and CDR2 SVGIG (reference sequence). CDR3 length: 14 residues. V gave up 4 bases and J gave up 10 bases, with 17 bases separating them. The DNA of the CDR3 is TGTGCCTGGACCTTAGAAGGGGCAGGGTCACCCCTCCACTTT. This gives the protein CAWTLEGAGSPLHF.

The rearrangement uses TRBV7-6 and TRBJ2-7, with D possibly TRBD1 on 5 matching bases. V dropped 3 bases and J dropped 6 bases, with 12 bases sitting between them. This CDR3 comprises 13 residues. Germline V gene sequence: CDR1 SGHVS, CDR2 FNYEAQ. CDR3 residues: CASSLGQAGEQYF. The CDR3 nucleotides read TGTGCCAGCAGCTTGGGGCAGGCTGGCGAGCAGTACTTC.

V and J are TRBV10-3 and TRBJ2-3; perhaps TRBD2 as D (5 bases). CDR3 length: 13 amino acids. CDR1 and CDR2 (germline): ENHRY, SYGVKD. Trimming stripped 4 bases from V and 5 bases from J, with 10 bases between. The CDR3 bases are TGTGCCATCAGTGGGACGGGGAAAGATACGCAGTATTTT. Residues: CAISGTGKDTQYF.

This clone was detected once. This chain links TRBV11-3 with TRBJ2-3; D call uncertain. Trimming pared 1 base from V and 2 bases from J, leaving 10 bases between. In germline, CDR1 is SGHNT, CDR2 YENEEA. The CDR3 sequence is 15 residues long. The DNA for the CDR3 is TGTGCCAGCAGCTTAGTCACAGCCCACACAGATACGCAGTATTTT. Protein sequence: CASSLVTAHTDTQYF.

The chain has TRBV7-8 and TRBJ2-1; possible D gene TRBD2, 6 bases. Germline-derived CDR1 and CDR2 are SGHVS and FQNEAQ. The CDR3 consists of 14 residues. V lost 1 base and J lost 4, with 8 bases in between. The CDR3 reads CASSLGGVYNEQFF. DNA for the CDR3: TGTGCCAGCAGCTTAGGGGGGGTTTACAATGAGCAGTTCTTC.

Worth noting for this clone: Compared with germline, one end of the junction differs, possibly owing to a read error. CDR3 region: CSSSLALAGGGEQYF. The CDR3, as DNA: TGTTCCAGCAGCTTAGCGCTTGCGGGAGGCGGAGAGCAGTACTTC. This sequence joins TRBV7-9 and TRBJ2-7; 8 bases agree with TRBD2. Germline V CDR1 and CDR2: SEHNR, FQNEAQ (reference sequence). The CDR3 is 15 amino acids.

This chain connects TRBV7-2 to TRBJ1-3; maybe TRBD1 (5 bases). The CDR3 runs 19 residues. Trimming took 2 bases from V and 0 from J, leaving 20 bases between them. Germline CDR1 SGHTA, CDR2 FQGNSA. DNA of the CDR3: TGTGCCAGCAGCTTACCGCTAAGAAAAACAGGCGTCTCTGGAAACACCATATATTTT. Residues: CASSLPLRKTGVSGNTIYF.

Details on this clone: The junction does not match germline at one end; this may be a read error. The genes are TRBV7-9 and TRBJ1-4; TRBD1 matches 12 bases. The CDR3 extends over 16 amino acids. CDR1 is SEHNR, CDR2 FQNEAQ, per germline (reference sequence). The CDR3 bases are TGTTCCAGCAGCCCATGGGGACAGGGGGCTTCTGAAAAACTGTTTTTT. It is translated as CSSSPWGQGASEKLFF.

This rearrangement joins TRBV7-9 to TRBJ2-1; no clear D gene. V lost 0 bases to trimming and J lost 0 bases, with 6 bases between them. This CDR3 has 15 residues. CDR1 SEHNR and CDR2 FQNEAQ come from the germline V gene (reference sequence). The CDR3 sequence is CASSLAISSYNEQFF. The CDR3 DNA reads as TGTGCCAGCAGCTTAGCTATCAGCTCCTACAATGAGCAGTTCTTC.

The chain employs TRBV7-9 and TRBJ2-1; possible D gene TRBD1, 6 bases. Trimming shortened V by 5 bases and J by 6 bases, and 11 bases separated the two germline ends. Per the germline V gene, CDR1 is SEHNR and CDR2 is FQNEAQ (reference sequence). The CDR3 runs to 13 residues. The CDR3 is CASSVPGVNEQFF. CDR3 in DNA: TGTGCCAGCAGCGTACCAGGGGTCAATGAGCAGTTCTTC.

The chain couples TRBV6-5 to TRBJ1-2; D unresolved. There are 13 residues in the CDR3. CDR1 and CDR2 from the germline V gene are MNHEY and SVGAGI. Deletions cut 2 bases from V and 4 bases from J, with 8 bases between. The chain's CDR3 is CASSYGETYGYTF. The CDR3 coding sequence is TGTGCCAGCAGTTACGGAGAGACCTATGGCTACACCTTC.

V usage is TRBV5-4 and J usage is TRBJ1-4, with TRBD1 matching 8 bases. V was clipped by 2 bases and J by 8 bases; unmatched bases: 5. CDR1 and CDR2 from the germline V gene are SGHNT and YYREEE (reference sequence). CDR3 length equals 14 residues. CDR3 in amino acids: CASSFGTGYEKLFF. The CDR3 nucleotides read TGTGCCAGCAGCTTCGGGACAGGCTACGAAAAACTGTTTTTT.

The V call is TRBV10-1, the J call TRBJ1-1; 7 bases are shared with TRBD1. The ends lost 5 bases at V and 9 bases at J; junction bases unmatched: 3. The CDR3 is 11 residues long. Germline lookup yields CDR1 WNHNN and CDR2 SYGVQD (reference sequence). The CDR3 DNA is TGCGCCAGCAGTAAACAGGGGAAAGCTTTCTTT. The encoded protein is CASSKQGKAFF.

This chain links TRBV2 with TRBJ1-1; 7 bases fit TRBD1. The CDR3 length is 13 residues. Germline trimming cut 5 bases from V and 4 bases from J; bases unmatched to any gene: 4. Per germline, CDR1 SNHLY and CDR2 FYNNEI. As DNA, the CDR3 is TGTGCCAGCAGTTCACAGGGGCTCACTGAAGCTTTCTTT. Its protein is CASSSQGLTEAFF.

CDR3 sequence: CASKMAGGPPEDNEQFF. The CDR3 nucleotides are TGCGCCAGCAAGATGGCGGGAGGGCCTCCGGAGGACAATGAGCAGTTCTTC. The chain recombines TRBV10-2 with TRBJ2-1; 9 bases agree with TRBD2. V lost 7 bases to trimming and J lost 5 bases; unmatched junction nucleotides: 15. The CDR3 extends over 17 amino acids. CDR1 is WSHSY, CDR2 SAAADI, per germline.

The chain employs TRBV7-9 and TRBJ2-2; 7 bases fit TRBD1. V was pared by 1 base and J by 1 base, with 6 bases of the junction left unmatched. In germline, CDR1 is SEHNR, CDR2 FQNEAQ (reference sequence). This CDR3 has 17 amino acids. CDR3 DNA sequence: TGTGCCAGCAGCTTAGGCCTCACAGGGGAGAACACCGGGGAGCTGTTTTTT. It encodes CASSLGLTGENTGELFF.

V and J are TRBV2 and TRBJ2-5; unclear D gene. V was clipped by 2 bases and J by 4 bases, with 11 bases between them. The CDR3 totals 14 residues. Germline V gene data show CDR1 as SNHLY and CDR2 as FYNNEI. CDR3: CASSELTQRETQYF. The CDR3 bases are TGTGCCAGCAGTGAACTGACCCAGCGAGAGACCCAGTACTTC.

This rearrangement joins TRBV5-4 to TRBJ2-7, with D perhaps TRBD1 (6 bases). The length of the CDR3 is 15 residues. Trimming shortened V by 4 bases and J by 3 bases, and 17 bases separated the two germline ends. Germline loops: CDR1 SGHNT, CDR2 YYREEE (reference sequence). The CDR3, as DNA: TGTGCCAGCAGCACCGAGACAGGAGCGATCTACGAGCAGTACTTC. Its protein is CASSTETGAIYEQYF.

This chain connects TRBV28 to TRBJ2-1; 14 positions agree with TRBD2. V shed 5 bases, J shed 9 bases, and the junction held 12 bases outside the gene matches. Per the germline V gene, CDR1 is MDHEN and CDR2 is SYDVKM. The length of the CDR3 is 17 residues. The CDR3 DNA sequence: TGTGCCAGCAGTCTTCCCCCCGGGACTAGCGGGAGCTCTGAGCAGTTCTTC. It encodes CASSLPPGTSGSSEQFF.

CDR3 in amino acids: CASSSSDRGHRYSNQPQHF. DNA of the CDR3: TGTGCCAGCAGCTCATCGGACAGGGGGCACCGCTATAGCAATCAGCCCCAGCATTTT. The J gene is TRBJ1-5, the V gene TRBV7-9; 11 positions agree with TRBD1. The V segment lost 4 bases and the J segment 0 bases; nucleotides outside the gene matches: 11. Germline V gives CDR1 SEHNR, CDR2 FQNEAQ (reference sequence). CDR3 length: 19 residues.

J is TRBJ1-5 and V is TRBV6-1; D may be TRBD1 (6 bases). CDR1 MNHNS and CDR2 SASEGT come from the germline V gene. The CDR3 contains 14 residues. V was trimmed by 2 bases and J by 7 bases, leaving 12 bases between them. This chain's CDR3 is CASSEQGSGQPQHF. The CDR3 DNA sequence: TGTGCCAGCAGTGAACAGGGGTCGGGACAGCCCCAGCATTTT.

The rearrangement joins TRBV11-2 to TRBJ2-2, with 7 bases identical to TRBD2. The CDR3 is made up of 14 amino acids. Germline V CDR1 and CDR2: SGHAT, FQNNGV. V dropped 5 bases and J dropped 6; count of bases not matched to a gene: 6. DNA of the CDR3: TGTGCCAGCAGCCATCGACTAGCTCCCGGGGAGCTGTTTTTT. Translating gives CASSHRLAPGELFF.

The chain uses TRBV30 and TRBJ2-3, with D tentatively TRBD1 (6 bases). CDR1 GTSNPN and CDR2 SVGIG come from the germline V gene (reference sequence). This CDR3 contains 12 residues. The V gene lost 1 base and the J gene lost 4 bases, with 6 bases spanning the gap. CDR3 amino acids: CAWSGGPDTQYF. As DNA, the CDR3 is TGTGCCTGGAGTGGGGGGCCAGATACGCAGTATTTT. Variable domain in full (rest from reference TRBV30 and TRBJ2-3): SQTIHQWPATLVQPVGSPLSLECTVEGTSNPNLYWYRQAAGRGLQLLFYSVGIGQISSEVPQNLSASRPQDRQFILSSKKLLLSDSGFYLCAWSGGPDTQYFGPGTRLTVL.

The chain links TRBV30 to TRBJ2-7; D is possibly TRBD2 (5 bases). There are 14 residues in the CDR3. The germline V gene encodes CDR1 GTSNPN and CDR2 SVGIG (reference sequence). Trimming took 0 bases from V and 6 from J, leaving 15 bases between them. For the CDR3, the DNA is TGTGCCTGGAGTGTGTGGGGAGATCTAGGCGAGCAGTACTTC. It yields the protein CAWSVWGDLGEQYF. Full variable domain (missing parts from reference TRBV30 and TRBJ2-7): SQTIHQWPATLVQPVGSPLSLECTVEGTSNPNLYWYRQAAGRGLQLLFYSVGIGQISSEVPQNLSASRPQDRQFILSSKKLLLSDSGFYLCAWSVWGDLGEQYFGPGTRLTVT.

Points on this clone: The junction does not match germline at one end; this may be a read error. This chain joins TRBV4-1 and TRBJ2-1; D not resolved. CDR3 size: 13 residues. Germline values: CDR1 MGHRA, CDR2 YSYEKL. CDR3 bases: TGCGCCAGCAGCCAAGAATATTACGAGGATTTCATCTTC. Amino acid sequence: CASSQEYYEDFIF.

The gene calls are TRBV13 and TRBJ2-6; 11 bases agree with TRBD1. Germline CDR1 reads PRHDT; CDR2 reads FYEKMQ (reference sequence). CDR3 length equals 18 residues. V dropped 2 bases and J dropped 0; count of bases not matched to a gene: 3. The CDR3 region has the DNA TGTGCCAGCAGCTTATGGGACAGGGGGAACTCTGGGGCCAACGTCCTGACTTTC. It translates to CASSLWDRGNSGANVLTF.